This T cell receptor beta chain was profiled in a study of neurological immune-mediated disorders. TCRdb fed the 5' RACE reads into MiXCR, producing one record per CDR3 protein. The data contain tens of thousands of distinct CDR3 sequences, roughly 17% of them seen just once; the ten biggest clones take up 15%. Volunteers at a blood bank in Maryland, USA, were the healthy controls. Turning to this clonotype: The DNA is left out, because the CDR3 cannot be placed on it with certainty; the CDR3 is given as TCRdb lists it.

Germline CDR1 SGHTA, CDR2 FQGNSA. The CDR3 spans 21 residues, counting both ends. The source is a woman between 40 and 50 years old in good health. This chain uses TRBV7-2 with TRBJ1-1; TRBD1, the D gene given by the table, was not confirmed from the DNA. The material sequenced was PBMCs. The CDR3 spells CASSFYICSATVDSMNTEAFF.